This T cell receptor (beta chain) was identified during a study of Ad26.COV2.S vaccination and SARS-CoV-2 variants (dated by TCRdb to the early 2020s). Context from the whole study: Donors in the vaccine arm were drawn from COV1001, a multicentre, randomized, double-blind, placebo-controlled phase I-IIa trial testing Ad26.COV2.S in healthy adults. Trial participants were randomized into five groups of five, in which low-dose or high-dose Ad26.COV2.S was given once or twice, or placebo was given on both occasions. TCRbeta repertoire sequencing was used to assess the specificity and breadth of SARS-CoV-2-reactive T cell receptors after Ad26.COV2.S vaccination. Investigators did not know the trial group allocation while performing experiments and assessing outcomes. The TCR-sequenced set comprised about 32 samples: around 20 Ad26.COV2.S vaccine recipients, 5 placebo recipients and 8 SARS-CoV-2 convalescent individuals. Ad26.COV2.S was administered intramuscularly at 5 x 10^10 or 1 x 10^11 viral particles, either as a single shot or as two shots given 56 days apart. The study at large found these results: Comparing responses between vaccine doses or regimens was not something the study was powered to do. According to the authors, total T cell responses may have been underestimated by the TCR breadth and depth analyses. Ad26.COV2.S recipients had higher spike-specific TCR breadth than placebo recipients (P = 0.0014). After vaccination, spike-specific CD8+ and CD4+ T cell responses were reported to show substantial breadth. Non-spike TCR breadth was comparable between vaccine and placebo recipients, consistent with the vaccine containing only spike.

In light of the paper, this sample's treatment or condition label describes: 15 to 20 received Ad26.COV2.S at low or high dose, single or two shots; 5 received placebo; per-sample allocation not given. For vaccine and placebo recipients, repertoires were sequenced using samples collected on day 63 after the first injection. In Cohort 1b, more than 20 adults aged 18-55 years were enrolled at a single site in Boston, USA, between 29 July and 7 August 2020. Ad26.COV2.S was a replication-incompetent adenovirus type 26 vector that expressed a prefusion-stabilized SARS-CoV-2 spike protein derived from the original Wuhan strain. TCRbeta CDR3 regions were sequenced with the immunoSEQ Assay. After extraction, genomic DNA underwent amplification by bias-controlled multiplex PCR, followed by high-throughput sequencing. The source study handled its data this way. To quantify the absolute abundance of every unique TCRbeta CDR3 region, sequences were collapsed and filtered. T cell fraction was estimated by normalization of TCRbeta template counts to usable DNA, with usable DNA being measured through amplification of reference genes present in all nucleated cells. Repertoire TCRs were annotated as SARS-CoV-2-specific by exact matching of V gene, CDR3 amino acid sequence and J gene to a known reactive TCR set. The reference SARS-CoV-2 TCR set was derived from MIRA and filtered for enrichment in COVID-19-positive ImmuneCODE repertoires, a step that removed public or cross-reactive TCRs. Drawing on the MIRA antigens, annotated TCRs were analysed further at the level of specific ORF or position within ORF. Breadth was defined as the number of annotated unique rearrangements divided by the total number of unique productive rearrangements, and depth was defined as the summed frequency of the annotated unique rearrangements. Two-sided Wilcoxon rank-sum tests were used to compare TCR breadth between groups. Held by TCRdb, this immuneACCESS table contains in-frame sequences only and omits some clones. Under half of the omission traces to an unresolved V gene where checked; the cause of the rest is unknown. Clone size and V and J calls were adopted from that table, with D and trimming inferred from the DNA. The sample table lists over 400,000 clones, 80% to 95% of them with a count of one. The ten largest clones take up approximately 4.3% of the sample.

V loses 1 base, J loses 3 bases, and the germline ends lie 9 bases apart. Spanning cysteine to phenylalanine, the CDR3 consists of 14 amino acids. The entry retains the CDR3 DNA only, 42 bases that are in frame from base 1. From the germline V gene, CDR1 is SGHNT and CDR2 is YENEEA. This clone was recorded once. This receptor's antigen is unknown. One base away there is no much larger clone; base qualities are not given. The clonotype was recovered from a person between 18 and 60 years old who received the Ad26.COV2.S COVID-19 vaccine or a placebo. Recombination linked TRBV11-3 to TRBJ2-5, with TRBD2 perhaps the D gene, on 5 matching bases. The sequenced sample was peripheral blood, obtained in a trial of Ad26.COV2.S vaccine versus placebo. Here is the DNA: TGTGCCAGCAGCTTAGGTCCCGGGGAAGAGACCCAGTACTTC. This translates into CASSLGPGEETQYF. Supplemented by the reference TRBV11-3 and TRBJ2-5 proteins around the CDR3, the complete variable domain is EAGVVQSPRYKIIEKKQPVAFWCNPISGHNTLYWYLQNLGQGPELLIRYENEEAVDDSQLPKDRFSAERLKGVDSTLKIQPAELGDSAVYLCASSLGPGEETQYFGPGTRLLVL.